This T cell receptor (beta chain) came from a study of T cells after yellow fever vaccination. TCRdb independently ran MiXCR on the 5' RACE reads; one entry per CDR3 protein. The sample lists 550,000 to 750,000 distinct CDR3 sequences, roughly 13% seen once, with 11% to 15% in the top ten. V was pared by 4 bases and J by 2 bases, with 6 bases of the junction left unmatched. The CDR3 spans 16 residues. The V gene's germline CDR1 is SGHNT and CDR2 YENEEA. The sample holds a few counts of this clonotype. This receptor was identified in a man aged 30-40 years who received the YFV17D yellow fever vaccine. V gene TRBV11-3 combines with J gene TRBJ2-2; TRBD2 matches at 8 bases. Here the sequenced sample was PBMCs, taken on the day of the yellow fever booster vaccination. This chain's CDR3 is CASSSDSGTNTGELFF. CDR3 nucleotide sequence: TGTGCCAGCAGCTCCGATAGCGGGACAAACACCGGGGAGCTGTTTTTT. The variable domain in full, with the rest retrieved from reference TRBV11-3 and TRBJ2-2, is EAGVVQSPRYKIIEKKQPVAFWCNPISGHNTLYWYLQNLGQGPELLIRYENEEAVDDSQLPKDRFSAERLKGVDSTLKIQPAELGDSAVYLCASSSDSGTNTGELFFGEGSRLTVL.